Reported below is one T cell receptor (beta chain). This CDR3 contains 19 residues. Germline V CDR1 and CDR2: SGHNT, YYREEE (reference sequence). Germline trimming cut 4 bases from V and 1 base from J; bases unmatched to any gene: 19. Authors' methods: Amplifying reference gene primers gave estimates of nucleated cell counts. Generated by immunoSEQ multiplex PCR, the TCRdb table keeps only in-frame clones and is missing some. That table gives V, J and clone size, and the DNA gave D and trimming. The data contain roughly 150,000 clones, about four fifths of them singletons. These data are taken from a study of blood T cell repertoires in COVID-19. Overall study context: T cells, B-cell-depleted T cells, or PBMCs provided the cDNA or gDNA that served as material.

The TCR sequence derives from a human donor with acute or convalescent COVID-19. The donor label of this sample is uncertain. V is TRBV5-4 and J is TRBJ2-7; 8 bases agree with TRBD1. Sequencing was carried out using peripheral blood. The CDR3 region has the DNA TGTGCCAGCAGCACCCCTCGAGGTGGACAGGGTGGGGGGTCCTACGAGCAGTACTTC. This codes for CASSTPRGGQGGGSYEQYF.